These 26 T cell receptor beta chains came from one sample sequenced in a study of a mutant IDH1 vaccine in newly diagnosed glioma. These receptors are not linked to any known antigen. Indicated time point: week 11, during vaccination. A 20-mer mutant IDH1 peptide at 300 ug was injected subcutaneously with topical imiquimod. The protocol was immunoSEQ multiplex PCR, while the TCRdb copy is restricted to in-frame clones and leaves out a portion. The repertoire holds 50,000 to 75,000 clones, with roughly 80% as singletons. The sequenced sample was PBMCs, obtained from a glioma patient whose treatment included an IDH1 peptide vaccine. Receptors originate from a man aged 45 to 65 with glioma.

This chain connects TRBV27 to TRBJ2-1; a possible D gene is TRBD1 (6 bases). CDR3 size: 14 residues. Per the germline V gene, CDR1 is MNHEY and CDR2 is SMNVEV (reference sequence). The V end lost 7 bases, the J end lost 4 bases, and 14 bases lay between the germline ends. This CDR3 reads CASKGQSLYNEQFF. CDR3 coding DNA: TGTGCCAGCAAAGGACAGAGCTTGTACAATGAGCAGTTCTTC.

Here the CDR3 DNA reads TGCGCCAGCAGCCCGGACAGGGGCGAAAAACTGTTTTTT. Its translation: CASSPDRGEKLFF. V is TRBV5-1 and J is TRBJ1-4, with 9 bases lining up with TRBD1. The CDR3 is made up of 13 amino acids. In germline, CDR1 is SGHRS, CDR2 YFSETQ. The V segment lost 4 bases and the J segment 8 bases; nucleotides outside the gene matches: 3.

This clone is deemed medium-sized. This chain joins TRBV19 and TRBJ1-1; unclear D gene. Trimming removed 5 bases from V and 0 bases from J, with 19 bases in between. CDR1 is LNHDA and CDR2 is SQIVND in the germline V gene (reference sequence). This CDR3 is 17 amino acids long. The CDR3 loop reads CASSREGNRGVNTEAFF. The CDR3 region has the DNA TGTGCCAGTAGTCGCGAAGGGAATCGGGGAGTGAACACTGAAGCTTTCTTT. Looking up the rest from reference TRBV19 and TRBJ1-1 gives the full variable domain: DGGITQSPKYLFRKEGQNVTLSCEQNLNHDAMYWYRQDPGQGLRLIYYSQIVNDFQKGDIAEGYSVSREKKESFPLTVTSAQKNPTAFYLCASSREGNRGVNTEAFFGQGTRLTVV.

This chain uses TRBV29-1 with TRBJ2-5; the D gene is possibly TRBD2 (5 bases). The CDR3 has 13 amino acids. Germline V gene sequence: CDR1 SQVTM, CDR2 ANQGSEA. The V end lost 4 bases, the J end lost 4 bases, and 13 bases lay between the germline ends. The CDR3 nucleotides are TGCAGCGTTGTGCGGGTCCTAGGAGAGACCCAGTACTTC. This gives the protein CSVVRVLGETQYF.

The V call is TRBV7-9, the J call TRBJ1-4, with D hard to call. Germline V gene sequence: CDR1 SEHNR, CDR2 FQNEAQ (reference sequence). Trimming left V 2 bases short and J 3 bases short, with 4 bases between. This CDR3 spans 13 amino acids. The CDR3 DNA follows: TGTGCCAGCAGCTTAAGACCTAATGAAAAACTGTTTTTT. Translating gives CASSLRPNEKLFF.

The chain employs TRBV7-9 and TRBJ1-3; D gene ambiguous. V lost 3 bases and J lost 0, with 9 bases in between. The CDR3 consists of 15 residues. CDR1 SEHNR and CDR2 FQNEAQ come from the germline V gene (reference sequence). In nucleotides, the CDR3 is TGTGCCAGCAGCTTTCCCTATAGCTCTGGAAACACCATATATTTT. Amino acids: CASSFPYSSGNTIYF.

This rearrangement joins TRBV19 to TRBJ2-3; D tentatively fits TRBD1 or TRBD2 (6 bases each). Germline lookup yields CDR1 LNHDA and CDR2 SQIVND (reference sequence). Trimming shortened V by 5 bases and J by 7 bases, and 16 bases separated the two germline ends. This CDR3 comprises 14 residues. The CDR3 sequence: CASSDTGGTNTQYF. As DNA, the CDR3 is TGTGCCAGTAGTGATACCGGGGGCACGAATACGCAGTATTTT.

The chain recombines TRBV10-3 with TRBJ2-7; 7 positions match TRBD1. The ends lost 0 bases at V and 3 bases at J; junction bases unmatched: 8. Germline V gives CDR1 ENHRY, CDR2 SYGVKD. This CDR3 has 16 amino acids. In DNA form, the CDR3 reads TGTGCCATCAGTGAGTCGAAATACAGGGGAAACTACGAGCAGTACTTC. It specifies CAISESKYRGNYEQYF.

The chain carries TRBV11-3 and TRBJ1-6, with TRBD1 as a possible D gene (5 bases). Trimming took 2 bases from V and 9 from J, leaving 17 bases between them. Germline CDR1 reads SGHNT; CDR2 reads YENEEA. The CDR3 sequence is 16 residues long. In DNA, the CDR3 is TGTGCCAGCAGCTTATTCTTCGGCCAGGGAGGTTCACCCCTCCACTTT. It encodes CASSLFFGQGGSPLHF.

The chain combines TRBV6-1 with TRBJ2-7, with D hard to call. The CDR3 contains 14 residues. Trimming cost V 2 bases and J 5 bases, with 13 bases left between them. CDR1 and CDR2 from the germline V gene are MNHNS and SASEGT. The CDR3 loop is CASSESSGRDEQYF. CDR3 sequence (DNA): TGTGCCAGCAGTGAAAGTTCCGGACGCGACGAGCAGTACTTC.

This chain links TRBV9 with TRBJ1-6, with unresolved D. Germline V gene sequence: CDR1 SGDLS, CDR2 YYNGEE. This CDR3 has 16 amino acids. Trimming removed 0 bases at V and 6 bases at J, with 13 bases between. CDR3 nucleotides: TGTGCCAGCAGCGTAGACCCCCACCGAACTAATTCACCCCTCCACTTT. It encodes CASSVDPHRTNSPLHF.

This chain connects TRBV19 to TRBJ2-1; D is unclear. Germline lookup yields CDR1 LNHDA and CDR2 SQIVND (reference sequence). The length of the CDR3 is 11 residues. V was trimmed by 3 bases and J by 14 bases, leaving 11 bases between them. The CDR3 loop reads CASSIRDSEFF. CDR3 nucleotides: TGTGCCAGTAGTATCAGAGACTCCGAGTTCTTC.

This chain connects TRBV5-5 to TRBJ1-5; D perhaps matches TRBD1 (5 bases). In germline, CDR1 is SGHKS, CDR2 YYEKEE (reference sequence). The CDR3 has 14 residues. V lost 0 bases and J 7 bases, leaving 11 bases between the germline ends. The CDR3, as DNA: TGTGCCAGCAGCTTGGAGGCAGGGCGACAGCCCCAGCATTTT. It encodes CASSLEAGRQPQHF.

This clone has more than one count but fewer than ten. The rearrangement links TRBV7-2 to TRBJ1-1, with D perhaps matching TRBD1 (5 bases). Trimming shortened V by 4 bases and J by 1 base, and 13 bases separated the two germline ends. CDR1 and CDR2 from the germline V gene are SGHTA and FQGNSA. This CDR3 contains 15 residues. The CDR3 region has the DNA TGTGCCAGCAGCTCCTTGACAGACCCGAACACTGAAGCTTTCTTT. Its protein product is CASSSLTDPNTEAFF.

The chain recombines TRBV4-1 with TRBJ2-5; a possible D gene is TRBD2 (6 bases). The CDR3 length is 14 residues. The germline V and J ends were trimmed by 3 bases and 5 bases, with 13 bases remaining between them. Germline V lookup: CDR1 MGHRA, CDR2 YSYEKL. Here the CDR3 reads CASSQGDGGETQYF. CDR3 in DNA: TGCGCCAGCAGCCAGGGCGACGGAGGGGAGACCCAGTACTTC.

This clone was observed a handful of times. This chain links TRBV5-1 with TRBJ1-3; the D gene is possibly TRBD1 (5 bases). There are 15 residues in the CDR3. Per the germline V gene, CDR1 is SGHRS and CDR2 is YFSETQ. With 0 bases removed from V and 4 bases from J, the gap between germline ends came to 11 bases. This CDR3 reads CASSLEAGYGNTIYF. CDR3 nucleotides: TGCGCCAGCAGCTTGGAGGCAGGGTACGGAAACACCATATATTTT.

The V and J genes are TRBV27 and TRBJ2-7, with D maybe TRBD2 (5 bases). V lost 6 bases and J lost 3, with 12 bases in between. Germline V lookup: CDR1 MNHEY, CDR2 SMNVEV (reference sequence). The CDR3 totals 13 residues. The CDR3 is CASRPGGYYEQYF. CDR3 nucleotides: TGTGCCAGCAGGCCAGGCGGGTACTACGAGCAGTACTTC.

The chain combines TRBV25-1 with TRBJ2-7; 7 bases map to TRBD1. V lost 4 bases and J lost 0; bases outside the gene matches: 15. The germline V gene encodes CDR1 MGHDK and CDR2 SYGVNS. This CDR3 is built from 18 residues. The CDR3 bases are TGTGCCAGCAGTGCGTTGAATAGTGGCAGGGGGATCTCCTACGAGCAGTACTTC. Its translation is CASSALNSGRGISYEQYF.

The chain is built from TRBV6-1 and TRBJ2-1; D not resolved. V shed 7 bases and J shed 0 bases, with 10 bases lying between them. Germline values: CDR1 MNHNS, CDR2 SASEGT. The CDR3 sequence is 14 residues long. The CDR3 nucleotides are TGTGCCAGCAAGGGCTCGAGCTCCTACAATGAGCAGTTCTTC. Translation: CASKGSSSYNEQFF.

The V call is TRBV6-6, the J call TRBJ1-4; D gene ambiguous. The CDR3 loop spans 13 amino acids. Germline V gene sequence: CDR1 MNHNY, CDR2 SVGAGI (reference sequence). Trimming took 0 bases from V and 7 from J, leaving 6 bases between them. In nucleotides, the CDR3 is TGTGCCAGCAGTTACTCTGAGGCTGAAAAACTGTTTTTT. Its translation is CASSYSEAEKLFF.

V gene TRBV18 combines with J gene TRBJ2-1; D is unresolved. Per germline, CDR1 KGHSH and CDR2 LQKENI. The V end lost 2 bases, the J end lost 7 bases, and 9 bases lay between the germline ends. There are 13 residues in the CDR3. CDR3 amino acids: CASSPAARNEQFF. In DNA, the CDR3 is TGTGCCAGCTCACCAGCTGCAAGGAATGAGCAGTTCTTC.

This chain uses TRBV2 with TRBJ2-1; the D call may be TRBD1 or TRBD2 (5 bases each). The V gene's germline CDR1 is SNHLY and CDR2 FYNNEI. This CDR3 has 12 residues. V lost 8 bases, J lost 7 bases, and 12 bases lay in between. The CDR3 sequence is CASRDGLNEQFF. Here the CDR3 DNA reads TGTGCCAGCCGGGACGGACTTAATGAGCAGTTCTTC.

The chain carries TRBV6-6 and TRBJ1-3; no clear D. From germline, CDR1 is MNHNY and CDR2 SVGAGI (reference sequence). The CDR3 runs 14 residues. V lost 2 bases, J lost 2 bases, and 7 bases lay in between. The CDR3 coding sequence is TGTGCCAGCAGTTACGGGAGAACTGGAAACACCATATATTTT. It is translated as CASSYGRTGNTIYF.

V usage is TRBV5-4 and J usage is TRBJ1-5, with 7 nucleotides matching TRBD1. Germline values: CDR1 SGHNT, CDR2 YYREEE (reference sequence). The ends lost 5 bases at V and 5 bases at J; junction bases unmatched: 7. The length of the CDR3 is 14 residues. Written as DNA, the CDR3 is TGTGCCAGCAGTACACAGGGGTACGATCAGCCCCAGCATTTT. Translated: CASSTQGYDQPQHF.

The J gene is TRBJ2-7, the V gene TRBV6-6; 8 bases are shared with TRBD2. This CDR3 comprises 16 residues. Per the germline V gene, CDR1 is MNHNY and CDR2 is SVGAGI (reference sequence). Unmatched junction bases numbered 15, after V lost 6 bases and J lost 5 bases. The CDR3 region is CASRPRRGGRQNEQYF. In DNA, the CDR3 is TGTGCCAGCAGACCCCGCCGGGGCGGGAGGCAGAACGAGCAGTACTTC.

J is TRBJ2-5 and V is TRBV15; maybe TRBD1 (6 bases). The CDR3 has 14 amino acids. Per germline, CDR1 LNHNV and CDR2 YYDKDF (reference sequence). V dropped 1 base and J dropped 2 bases, with 8 bases sitting between them. For the CDR3, the DNA is TGTGCCACCAGCAGAGGGACAGAACAAGAGACCCAGTACTTC. Residues: CATSRGTEQETQYF.